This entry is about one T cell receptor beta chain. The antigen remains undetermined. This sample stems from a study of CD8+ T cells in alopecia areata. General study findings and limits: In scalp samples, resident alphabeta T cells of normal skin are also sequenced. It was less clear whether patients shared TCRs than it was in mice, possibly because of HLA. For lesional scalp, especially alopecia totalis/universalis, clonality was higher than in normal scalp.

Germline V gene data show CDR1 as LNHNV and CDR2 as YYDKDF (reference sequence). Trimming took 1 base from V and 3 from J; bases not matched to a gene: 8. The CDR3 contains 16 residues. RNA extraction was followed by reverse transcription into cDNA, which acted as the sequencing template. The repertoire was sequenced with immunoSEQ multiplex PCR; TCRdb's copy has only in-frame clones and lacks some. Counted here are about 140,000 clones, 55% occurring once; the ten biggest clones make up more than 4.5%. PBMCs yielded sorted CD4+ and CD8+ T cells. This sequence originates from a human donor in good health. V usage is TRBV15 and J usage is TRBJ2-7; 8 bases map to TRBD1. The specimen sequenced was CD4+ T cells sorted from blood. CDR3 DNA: TGTGCCACCAGCAGAGTGACAGGGGAGAGGCTCTACGAGCAGTACTTC. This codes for CATSRVTGERLYEQYF.